Following are 13 T cell receptor beta chains from one sample sequenced in a study of blood T cell repertoires in COVID-19. Only in-frame clones appear in the TCRdb table, and some are missing; sequencing was by immunoSEQ multiplex PCR. The sample lists hundreds of thousands of clones, approximately 84% seen once, with about 3.5% in the top ten. The source material was PBMCs or T cells enriched from blood (not recorded which). The receptors shown here come from a middle-aged woman with acute COVID-19.

This chain uses TRBV3-1 (or the pseudogene TRBV3-2) with TRBJ2-7; the match to TRBD2 covers 8 bases. The CDR3 runs to 15 residues. Germline V gives CDR1 LGHDT, CDR2 YNNKEL (reference sequence). V shed 4 bases, J shed 3 bases, and the junction held 8 bases outside the gene matches. The chain's CDR3 is CASSRSGSIIYEQYF. CDR3 in DNA: TGTGCCAGCAGCCGCAGCGGGAGTATTATCTACGAGCAGTACTTC.

This clone was recorded at least ten times. V gene TRBV25-1 combines with J gene TRBJ2-7; D possibly corresponds to TRBD2 (6 bases). The CDR3 contains 15 residues. Germline V CDR1 and CDR2: MGHDK, SYGVNS. Trimming took 6 bases from V and 5 from J, leaving 20 bases between them. CDR3 region: CASSNGYGGVDEQYF. CDR3 bases: TGTGCCAGCAGCAACGGATACGGGGGAGTGGACGAGCAGTACTTC.

V gene TRBV19 combines with J gene TRBJ2-3; TRBD1 aligns across 9 bases. Germline V CDR1 and CDR2: LNHDA, SQIVND (reference sequence). The ends lost 7 bases at V and 2 bases at J; junction bases unmatched: 16. This CDR3 spans 18 amino acids. DNA for the CDR3: TGTGCCAGTAAGGGGGTGCGGGACAGGGTGACTTCCACAGATACGCAGTATTTT. It translates to CASKGVRDRVTSTDTQYF.

This chain links TRBV19 with TRBJ2-7; D not resolved. CDR3 length equals 14 residues. Germline CDR1 reads LNHDA; CDR2 reads SQIVND (reference sequence). The ends were cut back, 5 bases at V and 0 bases at J, with 11 bases in the middle. The CDR3 DNA is TGTGCCAGTAGTTGGCGGTTAGCCTCCTACGAGCAGTACTTC. Protein sequence: CASSWRLASYEQYF.

The chain joins TRBV9 to TRBJ2-7; 9 nucleotides align to TRBD2. The CDR3 loop spans 16 amino acids. Germline CDR1 SGDLS, CDR2 YYNGEE. Trimming took 4 bases from V and 6 from J; bases not matched to a gene: 14. The CDR3 reads CASSSHYVLAGSEQYF. The CDR3 DNA sequence: TGTGCCAGCAGCTCCCACTATGTACTAGCGGGCTCCGAGCAGTACTTC.

The chain couples TRBV10-2 to TRBJ1-6, with TRBD1 as a possible D gene (5 bases). CDR3 length: 11 amino acids. With 6 bases removed from V and 15 bases from J, the gap between germline ends came to 12 bases. The germline gives CDR1 WSHSY, CDR2 SAAADI. CDR3: CASRDSIHLHF. In DNA form, the CDR3 reads TGCGCCAGCAGAGACAGTATACACCTCCACTTT.

This clone was found a few times. The chain links TRBV30 to TRBJ2-7; D uncertain. This CDR3 is built from 12 residues. Germline CDR1 is GTSNPN and CDR2 is SVGIG (reference sequence). V dropped 8 bases and J dropped 4 bases, with 15 bases sitting between them. The CDR3 region is CARSRGGYEQYF. In nucleotides, the CDR3 is TGTGCCCGATCCCGTGGCGGTTACGAGCAGTACTTC.

The table lists this clone with a few counts. The chain recombines TRBV5-1 with TRBJ1-3, with D possibly matching TRBD1 (6 bases). The CDR3 sequence is 14 residues long. Trimming took 2 bases from V and 1 from J, leaving 7 bases between them. Germline CDR1 and CDR2: SGHRS and YFSETQ. For the CDR3, the DNA is TGCGCCAGCAGCTTCGGGACATCTGGAAACACCATATATTTT. Its protein is CASSFGTSGNTIYF. The complete variable domain, with remaining parts taken from reference TRBV5-1 and TRBJ1-3, reads KAGVTQTPRYLIKTRGQQVTLSCSPISGHRSVSWYQQTPGQGLQFLFEYFSETQRNKGNFPGRFSGRQFSNSRSEMNVSTLELGDSALYLCASSFGTSGNTIYFGEGSWLTVV.

The J gene is TRBJ2-3, the V gene TRBV29-1; 12 bases line up with TRBD2. This CDR3 has 13 residues. The germline gives CDR1 SQVTM, CDR2 ANQGSEA. Germline trimming cut 6 bases from V and 3 bases from J; bases unmatched to any gene: 1. In nucleotides, the CDR3 is TGCAGCGTCGGACTAGCGGGAACAGATACGCAGTATTTT. This translates into CSVGLAGTDTQYF.

The gene calls are TRBV11-2 and TRBJ2-1; the match to TRBD2 covers 12 bases. CDR1 and CDR2 from the germline V gene are SGHAT and FQNNGV. With V trimmed by 3 bases and J by 9 bases, 9 bases remained unmatched. There are 16 residues in the CDR3. The CDR3 region has the DNA TGTGCCAGCAGCTTCGAGGCTAGCGGGAGGGCCAGTGAGCAGTTCTTC. This codes for CASSFEASGRASEQFF.

This clone was seen more than once but under ten times. The chain carries TRBV7-6 and TRBJ1-4; 9 positions match TRBD1. CDR3 length equals 15 residues. Germline V gene data show CDR1 as SGHVS and CDR2 as FNYEAQ. The V segment lost 1 base and the J segment 8 bases; nucleotides outside the gene matches: 5. The CDR3 coding sequence is TGTGCCAGCAGCTTAGTGGGACAGGGCCGGGAAAAACTGTTTTTT. This gives the protein CASSLVGQGREKLFF.

The chain employs TRBV3-1 (or the pseudogene TRBV3-2) and TRBJ2-1; TRBD2 matches at 7 bases. The CDR3 has 15 amino acids. Germline V gene data show CDR1 as LGHDT and CDR2 as YNNKEL (reference sequence). The junction had 8 bases not matched to a gene; V was cut back by 1 base and J by 8 bases. In nucleotides, the CDR3 is TGTGCCAGCAGCCAAGGGCCCGAACGGGGGGATGAGCAGTTCTTC. Protein product: CASSQGPERGDEQFF.

This chain connects TRBV12-3 or TRBV12-4 to TRBJ1-2; no clear D gene. This CDR3 region has 13 residues. The V gene lost 7 bases and the J gene lost 3 bases, with 12 bases spanning the gap. In DNA, the CDR3 is TGTGCCAGCACGAGGGAGGTCTACTATGGCTACACCTTC. This translates into CASTREVYYGYTF.